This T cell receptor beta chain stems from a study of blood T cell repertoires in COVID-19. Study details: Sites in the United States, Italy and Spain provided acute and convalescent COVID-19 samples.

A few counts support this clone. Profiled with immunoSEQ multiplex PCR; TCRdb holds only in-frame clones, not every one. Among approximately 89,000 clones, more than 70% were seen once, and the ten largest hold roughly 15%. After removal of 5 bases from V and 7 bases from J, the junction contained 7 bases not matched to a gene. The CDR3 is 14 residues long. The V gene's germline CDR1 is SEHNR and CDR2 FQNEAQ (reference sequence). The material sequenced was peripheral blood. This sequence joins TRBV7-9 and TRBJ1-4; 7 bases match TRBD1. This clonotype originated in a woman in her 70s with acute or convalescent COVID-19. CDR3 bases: TGTGCCAGCAGCCTGGACAGGTTCGGTGAAAAACTGTTTTTT. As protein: CASSLDRFGEKLFF.